This T cell receptor (beta chain) is from a study of blood T cell repertoires in COVID-19. Germline CDR1 reads KGHSH; CDR2 reads LQKENI. This CDR3 comprises 18 residues. Deletions cut 2 bases from V and 4 bases from J, with 22 bases between. Sequencing used immunoSEQ multiplex PCR; TCRdb keeps in-frame clones, though not all of them. The profile shows roughly 200,000 clones, about 80% of them singletons. The sequencing input was peripheral blood. This clonotype was sampled from a man in his 70s with active or convalescent COVID-19. V gene TRBV18 combines with J gene TRBJ2-3, with a tentative D call TRBD2 (5 bases). For the CDR3, the DNA is TGTGCCAGCTCACCAATAAGCGCAGGTTCGGTGGGAGCAGATACGCAGTATTTT. Encoded protein: CASSPISAGSVGADTQYF.